A selection of T cell receptor beta chains follows, all from one sample in a study of Ad26.COV2.S vaccination and SARS-CoV-2 variants. Here immunoSEQ multiplex PCR was the method, and the copy in TCRdb shows in-frame clones only, minus some. The sample holds roughly 270,000 clones; over 75% are singletons and the top ten take about 3.1%. Specimen: peripheral blood, collected in a trial of Ad26.COV2.S vaccine versus placebo. These receptors all stem from a person between 18 and 60 years old who received the Ad26.COV2.S COVID-19 vaccine or a placebo. Each CDR3 is given with its conserved first and last residue. The D gene is left open where the match is weak. The listing skips clone size in some rows; elsewhere it reads once, few, many or a size class.

V gene	J gene	clone size	D gene	CDR3 DNA	CDR3 protein
TRBV3-1/TRBV3-2	TRBJ2-7	.	TRBD1	TGTGCCAGCAGCCAAGCTGGACAGGGGCGCGAGCAGTACTTC	CASSQAGQGREQYF
TRBV6-5	TRBJ1-2	.	.	TGTGCCAGCACCTTTGGACGGGACTATGGCTACACCTTC	CASTFGRDYGYTF
TRBV2	TRBJ1-6	few	.	TGTGCCAGCAACGTACCGGGACATCCGCCTTCACCCCTCCACTTT	CASNVPGHPPSPLHF
TRBV28	TRBJ1-2	.	TRBD1	TGTGCCAGCAGTAGACGTCGGGACAGGGACGGTGGCTACACCTTC	CASSRRRDRDGGYTF
TRBV7-9	TRBJ1-1	once	TRBD1	TGTGCCAGCAGCTTAGGGGACAGGGGGAGAGCTTTCTTT	CASSLGDRGRAFF
TRBV7-2	TRBJ1-1	.	TRBD1	TGTGCCAGCAGCCTACACAGGGGTAACGCTGAAGCTTTCTTT	CASSLHRGNAEAFF
TRBV6-5	TRBJ2-7	.	TRBD1	TGTGCCAGCACCCCGACAGGGGCCTACGAGCAGTACTTC	CASTPTGAYEQYF
TRBV11-2	TRBJ2-7	.	TRBD2	TGTGCCAGCAGCCAAGGAGGGACTAGCGGGAGCGAGCAGTACTTC	CASSQGGTSGSEQYF
TRBV6-5	TRBJ1-4	.	.	TGTGCCAGCTGGGACGGGAGATCAACTAATGAAAAACTGTTTTTT	CASWDGRSTNEKLFF
TRBV13	TRBJ2-2	.	TRBD1	TGTGCCAGCAGCCTGCGGGACAGGGTAGGAACCGGGGAGCTGTTTTTT	CASSLRDRVGTGELFF
TRBV30	TRBJ1-4	.	.	TGTGCCTGGAACCCCGGCCGGCCCACTAATGAAAAACTGTTTTTT	CAWNPGRPTNEKLFF
TRBV2	TRBJ1-4	.	.	TGTGCCAGCAACCTTATTGTACGTGAAAAACTGTTTTTT	CASNLIVREKLFF
TRBV2	TRBJ1-6	.	.	TGTGCCAGCAGCCTGGGGTTATGGGTGTCACCCCTCCACTTT	CASSLGLWVSPLHF
TRBV7-3	TRBJ2-3	.	.	TGTGCCAGCAGCTTAGGGTTGACGGGCACAGATACGCAGTATTTT	CASSLGLTGTDTQYF
TRBV5-4	TRBJ2-1	.	.	TGTGCCAGCAGCGGAGTCGCTGAGCAGTTCTTC	CASSGVAEQFF
TRBV6-1	TRBJ2-3	.	TRBD2	TGTGCCAGCAGTGACCCCGTAGCGGGAGGCCCGACAGATACGCAGTATTTT	CASSDPVAGGPTDTQYF
TRBV5-4	TRBJ2-3	.	.	TGTGCCAGCAGCTCCGTCCCCACAGATACGCAGTATTTT	CASSSVPTDTQYF
TRBV18	TRBJ1-1	.	TRBD1	TGTGCCAGCTCACCGGACAGGGCGAACACTGAAGCTTTCTTT	CASSPDRANTEAFF
TRBV6-2/TRBV6-3	TRBJ1-2	.	.	TGTGCCAGCAGTTACAATTCGGGGGACTATGGCTACACCTTC	CASSYNSGDYGYTF
TRBV19	TRBJ1-2	.	.	TGTGCCAGTAGTACCCAAAGTCGAGGAGGCTATGGCTACACCTTC	CASSTQSRGGYGYTF
TRBV18	TRBJ1-1	once	.	TGTGCCAGCTCACCATCAGGAGGGACGTTGAACACTGAAGCTTTCTTT	CASSPSGGTLNTEAFF
TRBV30	TRBJ1-1	.	.	TGTGCCTGGTCCAGCGGACTGAACACTGAAGCTTTCTTT	CAWSSGLNTEAFF
TRBV14	TRBJ2-7	.	.	TGTGCCAGCAGCCAAGAATACGGTAGTACCTACGAGCAGTACTTC	CASSQEYGSTYEQYF
TRBV4-1	TRBJ1-2	.	.	TGCGCCAGCAGCCAAGATCTTGGCTACACCTTC	CASSQDLGYTF
TRBV28	TRBJ1-5	.	.	TGTGCCAGCAGTTTAGAGGGGAAGCCCCAGCATTTT	CASSLEGKPQHF
TRBV19	TRBJ1-2	.	TRBD1	TGTGCCAGTAGTAGGGGACAGGACAGGGTGTACGGCTACACCTTC	CASSRGQDRVYGYTF
TRBV2	TRBJ2-7	few	.	TGTGCCATCCGCCCAGCGGGCTACGAGCAGTACTTC	CAIRPAGYEQYF
TRBV12-3/TRBV12-4	TRBJ2-2	.	.	TGTGCCAGCAGCTACCTGCGGGAGCTGTTTTTT	CASSYLRELFF
TRBV19	TRBJ2-2	.	.	TGTGCCAGTAGTATTAGCTTCCCCGGGGAGCTGTTTTTT	CASSISFPGELFF
TRBV6-5	TRBJ1-1	once	TRBD1	TGTGCCAGCAGTTCACGGGACAGGGGGCCGAATACTGAAGCTTTCTTT	CASSSRDRGPNTEAFF
TRBV5-1	TRBJ2-7	.	.	TGCGCCAGCAGCCTGTGGATCCCCGAGCAGTACTTC	CASSLWIPEQYF
TRBV7-2	TRBJ1-3	.	TRBD1	TGTGCCAGCAGCTTAGCAGGGGGCCTGAACACCATATATTTT	CASSLAGGLNTIYF
TRBV6-5	TRBJ1-2	.	TRBD1	TGTGCCAGCAGTTACCGGGACAGGGGAACATATGGCTACACCTTC	CASSYRDRGTYGYTF
TRBV2	TRBJ2-7	.	TRBD1	TGTGCCAGCAGTGAAGCCTGGGACAGGGCAACCTACGAGCAGTACTTC	CASSEAWDRATYEQYF
TRBV29-1	TRBJ1-1	few	.	TGCAGTGAGAACAGAGGGACTGAAGCTTTCTTT	CSENRGTEAFF
TRBV11-2	TRBJ1-4	.	.	TGTGCCAGCAGCTCCTCGACTGCAACTAATGAAAAACTGTTTTTT	CASSSSTATNEKLFF
TRBV5-1	TRBJ1-5	.	.	TGCGCCAGCAGCTTGGATCCGAGCGGGGTTGGTCAGCCCCAGCATTTT	CASSLDPSGVGQPQHF
TRBV3-1/TRBV3-2	TRBJ2-7	.	TRBD2	TGTGCCAGCAGCCAAGGCACCACGACTAGCGGGGTTTACGAGCAGTACTTC	CASSQGTTTSGVYEQYF
TRBV3-1/TRBV3-2	TRBJ1-2	.	.	TGTGCCAGCAGCCGCCAGGGGAACTATGGCTACACCTTC	CASSRQGNYGYTF
TRBV30	TRBJ1-3	.	.	TGTGCCTGGAACAGAAACTCTGGAAACACCATATATTTT	CAWNRNSGNTIYF
TRBV6-5	TRBJ1-1	once	.	TGTGCCAGCAGTTACTCACCGTTGGGTGAAGCTTTCTTT	CASSYSPLGEAFF
TRBV2	TRBJ2-3	once	TRBD2	TGTGCCAGCAGTGAAGAGGCGGGAGGGCTCGGGAGGTCGCAGTATTTT	CASSEEAGGLGRSQYF
TRBV18	TRBJ1-4	.	TRBD1	TGTGCCAGCTCACCGCGGACAGGGGAGAATGAAAAACTGTTTTTT	CASSPRTGENEKLFF
TRBV5-1	TRBJ2-7	.	.	TGCGCCAGCAGCCGAGTGGCCAGGGAAGACGAGCAGTACTTC	CASSRVAREDEQYF
TRBV6-5	TRBJ1-5	.	.	TGTGCCAGCACCAGAGGACAGACCAATCAGCCCCAGCATTTT	CASTRGQTNQPQHF
TRBV5-1	TRBJ2-5	.	TRBD2	TGCGCCAGCAGCTTGGGACTAGCGGACCAAGAGACCCAGTACTTC	CASSLGLADQETQYF
TRBV11-2	TRBJ1-1	.	TRBD1	TGTGCCAGCACGTGGACAGGGACCACTGAAGCTTTCTTT	CASTWTGTTEAFF